This T cell receptor beta chain was recorded in a study of OX40 agonist ivuxolimab in advanced cancers. On the study more broadly: An anti-OX40 (CD134) antibody with agonistic activity, ivuxolimab, was administered to patients. Patients were over 65% male with ages about 23 to 80, mean around 61.

A word on this clone: Its specificity is unknown.

The J segment lost 2 bases and the V segment lost 3 bases, leaving 7 bases of the junction unmatched. CDR1 and CDR2 from the germline V gene are SSHAT and FNYEAQ (reference sequence). The CDR3 has 16 amino acids. Sequencing used immunoSEQ multiplex PCR; TCRdb keeps in-frame clones, though not all of them. Of about 58,000 clones listed, roughly four fifths were seen once; the top ten hold 0.7% to 0.8%. The study's findings and limits: Low levels of normalized T-cell clonal expansion also appeared in some nonresponders.

The sequencing used CD4+ or CD8+ T cells sorted from blood, collected in a trial of the OX40 agonist ivuxolimab. The chain recombines TRBV7-7 with TRBJ2-5, with 9 bases aligning to TRBD2. This TCR was recovered from an adult with an advanced solid tumor such as melanoma, head and neck, liver or kidney cancer. Written as DNA, the CDR3 is TGTGCCAGCAGCTTGAGGCTAGCGGGGACTCAAGAGACCCAGTACTTC. Translating it yields CASSLRLAGTQETQYF. The full variable domain, with the rest looked up from reference TRBV7-7 and TRBJ2-5, is GAGVSQSPRYKVTKRGQDVTLRCDPISSHATLYWYQQALGQGPEFLTYFNYEAQPDKSGLPSDRFSAERPEGSISTLTIQRTEQRDSAMYRCASSLRLAGTQETQYFGPGTRLLVL.